The 25 T cell receptor beta chains below come from one sample, sequenced in a study of CD8+ T cells in alopecia areata. Treatment: oral pan-JAK inhibitor, 5-10 mg twice daily. Reverse transcribed after extraction, RNA yielded cDNA as the sequencing template. Assay: immunoSEQ multiplex PCR; the TCRdb copy retains only in-frame clones and omits some. The data contain around 160,000 clones, around three fifths of them singletons. Sequences were derived from CD4+ T cells sorted from blood, sampled at week 24, from a patient treated with tofacitinib. Receptor source: a human donor with alopecia areata.

This chain connects TRBV30 to TRBJ2-2; the D call may be TRBD1 or TRBD2 (5 bases each). Trimming took off 3 bases at V and 0 bases at J, with 11 bases between the two ends. CDR3 length: 15 residues. Germline assignment: CDR1 GTSNPN and CDR2 SVGIG (reference sequence). DNA of the CDR3: TGTGCCTGGAGCCTAGGGACGGCGAACACCGGGGAGCTGTTTTTT. Its translation: CAWSLGTANTGELFF.

The rearrangement links TRBV6-1 to TRBJ2-7, with D perhaps matching TRBD2 (8 bases). V was clipped by 7 bases and J by 4 bases, with 20 bases between them. The CDR3 totals 15 residues. The germline CDR1 and CDR2 sequences are MNHNS and SASEGT. CDR3 protein: CASTSGGGQTYEQYF. The CDR3 DNA follows: TGTGCCAGCACCTCGGGGGGGGGACAGACTTACGAGCAGTACTTC.

In its sample, this clone was seen a few times. This chain uses TRBV30 with TRBJ1-2; tentatively, D is TRBD1 (5 bases). The CDR3 is made up of 12 amino acids. The V gene lost 3 bases and the J gene lost 7 bases, with 12 bases spanning the gap. CDR1 is GTSNPN and CDR2 is SVGIG in the germline V gene (reference sequence). The CDR3 nucleotides are TGTGCCTGGAGAGAGGCCGGGGGTGGCTACACCTTC. This translates into CAWREAGGGYTF.

The chain combines TRBV27 with TRBJ1-2; D unresolved. Germline V lookup: CDR1 MNHEY, CDR2 SMNVEV (reference sequence). The V gene lost 3 bases and the J gene lost 2 bases, with 16 bases spanning the gap. This CDR3 has 16 residues. The CDR3 DNA sequence: TGTGCCAGCAGTTTCACTGCAAGAGACCGAAACTATGGCTACACCTTC. Protein: CASSFTARDRNYGYTF.

This clone was counted only a few times. The chain recombines TRBV29-1 with TRBJ1-1, with D hard to call. The CDR3 is 13 residues long. CDR1 is SQVTM, CDR2 ANQGSEA, per germline. The ends were cut back, 4 bases at V and 1 base at J, with 10 bases in the middle. DNA for the CDR3: TGCAGCGTTGCCGGGGTGAGGAACACTGAAGCTTTCTTT. Protein product: CSVAGVRNTEAFF.

In its sample, this clone was seen a few times. CDR3 coding DNA: TGTGCCAGCAGTTACTCGGGACGCGGTCAGCCCCAGCATTTT. Protein sequence: CASSYSGRGQPQHF. V gene TRBV6-5 combines with J gene TRBJ1-5, with D possibly TRBD1 on 5 matching bases. CDR1 and CDR2 from the germline V gene are MNHEY and SVGAGI. Trimming left V 0 bases short and J 6 bases short, with 9 bases between. There are 14 residues in the CDR3.

V and J are TRBV30 and TRBJ2-7; D is uncertain. Trimming shortened V by 2 bases and J by 4 bases, and 6 bases separated the two germline ends. Per the germline V gene, CDR1 is GTSNPN and CDR2 is SVGIG (reference sequence). This CDR3 comprises 11 residues. CDR3 in amino acids: CAWSLPYEQYF. The CDR3, as DNA: TGTGCCTGGAGTCTACCGTACGAGCAGTACTTC.

The rearrangement uses TRBV29-1 and TRBJ2-5; D call uncertain. The germline V gene has CDR1 SQVTM and CDR2 ANQGSEA. V lost 4 bases, J lost 2 bases, and 14 bases lay in between. The CDR3 is 14 amino acids. CDR3 protein: CSVGGRQIQETQYF. The CDR3 DNA reads TGCAGCGTTGGGGGAAGGCAGATTCAAGAGACCCAGTACTTC.

V is TRBV4-1 and J is TRBJ1-6, with 7 bases matching TRBD1. V shed 2 bases, J shed 8 bases, and the junction held 6 bases outside the gene matches. Looked up from germline, CDR1 is MGHRA and CDR2 is YSYEKL. There are 15 residues in the CDR3. CDR3 in amino acids: CASSQRQGSHSPLHF. The CDR3 DNA reads TGCGCCAGCAGCCAAAGACAGGGTTCCCATTCACCCCTCCACTTT.

The chain couples TRBV29-1 to TRBJ1-1; TRBD1 aligns across 8 bases. J gave up 0 bases and V 6 bases, and 12 bases lay outside the gene matches. Per the germline V gene, CDR1 is SQVTM and CDR2 is ANQGSEA. This CDR3 has 16 amino acids. In nucleotides, the CDR3 is TGCAGCGTCTCGGACAGGGCAGTCATATTGAACACTGAAGCTTTCTTT. Translation gives CSVSDRAVILNTEAFF.

The CDR3 bases are TGTGCCAGCAGCTTCCCCCCAGGTGAAAAACTGTTTTTT. It is translated as CASSFPPGEKLFF. V and J are TRBV5-6 and TRBJ1-4; D remains unclear. Trimming stripped 2 bases from V and 7 bases from J, with 9 bases between. The CDR3 spans 13 residues. Looked up from germline, CDR1 is SGHDT and CDR2 is YYEEEE.

CDR3 sequence reads: CASSELGVRGEKLFF. The CDR3 nucleotides are TGTGCCAGCAGTGAATTAGGGGTCCGGGGAGAAAAACTGTTTTTT. This chain uses TRBV25-1 with TRBJ1-4; TRBD1 might be the D (5 bases). Germline loops: CDR1 MGHDK, CDR2 SYGVNS. V was shortened by 1 base and J by 8 bases, with 14 bases between the two germline ends. This CDR3 has 15 amino acids.

The chain couples TRBV6-6 to TRBJ1-6; D gene unclear. The V and J ends lost 6 bases and 7 bases respectively, with 7 bases between them. CDR1 MNHNY and CDR2 SVGAGI come from the germline V gene (reference sequence). The CDR3 runs 12 residues. CDR3 coding DNA: TGTGCCAGCAGGGAGATCAATTCACCCCTCCACTTT. Translated: CASREINSPLHF.

The chain is built from TRBV5-1 and TRBJ2-7; D is undetermined. CDR3 size: 15 residues. The germline V gene has CDR1 SGHRS and CDR2 YFSETQ. The ends were cut back, 1 base at V and 4 bases at J, with 15 bases in the middle. CDR3: CASSLSLGSGYEQYF. In nucleotides, the CDR3 is TGCGCCAGCAGCTTGTCTCTTGGGTCCGGTTACGAGCAGTACTTC.

The V gene is TRBV29-1, the J gene TRBJ1-2, with D perhaps matching TRBD1 (5 bases). Deletions cut 4 bases from V and 0 bases from J, with 15 bases between. CDR1 SQVTM and CDR2 ANQGSEA come from the germline V gene. The CDR3 is 15 amino acids. The CDR3 region is CSVALGPRANYGYTF. The DNA of the CDR3 is TGCAGCGTTGCCCTGGGACCGCGAGCTAACTATGGCTACACCTTC.

This clone was seen a handful of times. The chain employs TRBV19 and TRBJ1-5; D is uncertain. Deletions cut 5 bases from V and 7 bases from J, with 9 bases between. This CDR3 comprises 12 residues. The germline gives CDR1 LNHDA, CDR2 SQIVND (reference sequence). CDR3 in amino acids: CASSFPGQPQHF. CDR3 bases: TGTGCCAGTAGTTTCCCGGGGCAGCCCCAGCATTTT.

This clone was observed a handful of times. This chain links TRBV29-1 with TRBJ1-1, with D possibly being TRBD1 (6 bases). Per the germline V gene, CDR1 is SQVTM and CDR2 is ANQGSEA. The CDR3 runs 14 residues. Trimming pared 4 bases from V and 1 base from J, leaving 13 bases between. The CDR3 sequence is CSVVVQGQNTEAFF. The CDR3 coding sequence is TGCAGCGTTGTGGTACAGGGCCAGAACACTGAAGCTTTCTTT.

V gene TRBV7-2 combines with J gene TRBJ2-1, with unresolved D. Germline CDR1 reads SGHTA; CDR2 reads FQGNSA. This CDR3 has 15 residues. Between the trimmed V and J ends, which lost 5 bases and 0 bases, there was a span of 11 bases. The CDR3 protein is CASSETAVSYNEQFF. The DNA of the CDR3 is TGTGCCAGCAGCGAGACTGCCGTCTCCTACAATGAGCAGTTCTTC. Combining the CDR3 with reference TRBV7-2 and TRBJ2-1 gives the whole variable domain GAGVSQSPSNKVTEKGKDVELRCDPISGHTALYWYRQSLGQGLEFLIYFQGNSAPDKSGLPSDRFSAERTGGSVSTLTIQRTQQEDSAVYLCASSETAVSYNEQFFGPGTRLTVL.

V gene TRBV27 combines with J gene TRBJ1-5, with TRBD1 matching 8 bases. The V and J ends lost 10 bases and 3 bases, in that order; junction bases with no gene match: 8. The CDR3 has 14 residues. Germline values: CDR1 MNHEY, CDR2 SMNVEV (reference sequence). The CDR3 DNA reads TGTGCCACGAAAGACAGGGGAGCCAATCAGCCCCAGCATTTT. Its translation is CATKDRGANQPQHF.

This clone was observed a few times. The chain employs TRBV6-5 and TRBJ2-1; D ambiguous. Germline assignment: CDR1 MNHEY and CDR2 SVGAGI. Trimming took off 10 bases at V and 7 bases at J, with 11 bases between the two ends. CDR3 length equals 11 residues. CDR3 protein: CAIGGGNEQFF. The CDR3 DNA sequence: TGTGCCATCGGTGGTGGGAATGAGCAGTTCTTC.

V is TRBV7-9 and J is TRBJ2-2, with TRBD2 identical over 11 bases. Per the germline V gene, CDR1 is SEHNR and CDR2 is FQNEAQ (reference sequence). V lost 6 bases and J lost 6; bases outside the gene matches: 3. The CDR3 loop spans 14 amino acids. The CDR3 nucleotides are TGTGCCAGCAGTAAGGGACTAGCGGCCGGGGAGCTGTTTTTT. Protein sequence: CASSKGLAAGELFF.

The chain uses TRBV6-5 and TRBJ1-5, with 7 positions matching TRBD1. With 11 bases clipped from V and 3 bases from J, the junction kept 10 bases outside the gene matches. Germline loops: CDR1 MNHEY, CDR2 SVGAGI. The CDR3 runs to 14 residues. The CDR3 coding sequence is TGTGCCGCTTCCAGGGGGTTGGACAATCAGCCCCAGCATTTT. Protein sequence: CAASRGLDNQPQHF.

J is TRBJ2-2 and V is TRBV29-1; D is uncertain. The ends were cut back, 5 bases at V and 3 bases at J, with 10 bases in the middle. The CDR3 runs 13 residues. Germline V lookup: CDR1 SQVTM, CDR2 ANQGSEA. CDR3 residues: CSVQQVDTGELFF. CDR3 DNA: TGCAGCGTTCAGCAAGTCGACACCGGGGAGCTGTTTTTT.

V and J are TRBV11-2 and TRBJ2-3; 8 bases line up with TRBD1. This CDR3 region has 16 residues. CDR1 SGHAT and CDR2 FQNNGV come from the germline V gene. V dropped 1 base and J dropped 4; count of bases not matched to a gene: 7. The CDR3: CASSLGGGQGADTQYF. The CDR3, as DNA: TGTGCCAGCAGCTTAGGTGGCGGACAGGGAGCAGATACGCAGTATTTT.

This chain connects TRBV5-1 to TRBJ1-4; 11 positions match TRBD1. V shed 3 bases, J shed 8 bases, and the junction held 3 bases outside the gene matches. Per the germline V gene, CDR1 is SGHRS and CDR2 is YFSETQ. This CDR3 region has 14 residues. The CDR3 DNA sequence: TGCGCCAGCAGCTGGACAGGGGGCGACGAAAAACTGTTTTTT. It translates to CASSWTGGDEKLFF.